The clone carrying this TCR beta chain was seen more than once but under ten times. What it binds is unknown. CDR3 length equals 15 residues. Trimming left V 6 bases short and J 0 bases short, with 13 bases between. Germline V gene lookup returns CDR1 SGHTA and CDR2 FQGNSA. The donors were members of the validation cohort, which comprised about 120 subjects and was separate from the first cohort of around 700 subjects. This specimen belongs to a study of cytomegalovirus exposure and HLA in healthy donors. Overall study findings and caveats: For cytomegalovirus status, the classifier reportedly gave diagnoses with high specificity and sensitivity. Confirmation in vitro established that a few CMV-associated chains were specific for CMV antigens. The study recorded 164 TCR beta chains that were cytomegalovirus-associated.

Some clones are missing from TCRdb's copy, which holds only in-frame ones; the method was immunoSEQ multiplex PCR. Of some 60,000 clones listed, approximately 96% are singletons. The rearrangement uses TRBV7-2 and TRBJ2-3; maybe TRBD2 (5 bases). Material for sequencing was PBMCs. The TCR was taken from a young man in good health and CMV-seronegative. CDR3 sequence reads: CASRRASGSTDTQYF. The CDR3, as DNA: TGTGCCAGCAGGCGGGCCTCCGGGAGCACAGATACGCAGTATTTT.